This T cell receptor (beta chain) was sequenced during a study of blood T cell repertoires in COVID-19. Study-level background: Collection of acute and convalescent COVID-19 samples took place in the United States, Italy and Spain. PBMCs, B-cell-depleted T cells, or T cells provided the cDNA or gDNA that made up the material.

Original processing methods: Reference gene primer amplification gave nucleated cell count estimates. TCRdb's copy holds only in-frame clones and misses some; the assay was immunoSEQ multiplex PCR. For V, J and clone size, that table is used; D and trimming come from the DNA. Among approximately 92,000 clones listed, around 80% were seen once. The sequenced sample consisted of peripheral blood. The source is an elderly man with acute or convalescent COVID-19.

The CDR3 nucleotides read TGTGCCAGCTCACCGCTGGGGGCAGTTAATTCACCCCTCCACTTT. The encoded protein is CASSPLGAVNSPLHF. This rearrangement joins TRBV18 to TRBJ1-6; perhaps TRBD1 as D (6 bases). The CDR3 contains 15 residues. Trimming took off 3 bases at V and 6 bases at J, with 12 bases between the two ends. Germline V gene sequence: CDR1 KGHSH, CDR2 LQKENI.